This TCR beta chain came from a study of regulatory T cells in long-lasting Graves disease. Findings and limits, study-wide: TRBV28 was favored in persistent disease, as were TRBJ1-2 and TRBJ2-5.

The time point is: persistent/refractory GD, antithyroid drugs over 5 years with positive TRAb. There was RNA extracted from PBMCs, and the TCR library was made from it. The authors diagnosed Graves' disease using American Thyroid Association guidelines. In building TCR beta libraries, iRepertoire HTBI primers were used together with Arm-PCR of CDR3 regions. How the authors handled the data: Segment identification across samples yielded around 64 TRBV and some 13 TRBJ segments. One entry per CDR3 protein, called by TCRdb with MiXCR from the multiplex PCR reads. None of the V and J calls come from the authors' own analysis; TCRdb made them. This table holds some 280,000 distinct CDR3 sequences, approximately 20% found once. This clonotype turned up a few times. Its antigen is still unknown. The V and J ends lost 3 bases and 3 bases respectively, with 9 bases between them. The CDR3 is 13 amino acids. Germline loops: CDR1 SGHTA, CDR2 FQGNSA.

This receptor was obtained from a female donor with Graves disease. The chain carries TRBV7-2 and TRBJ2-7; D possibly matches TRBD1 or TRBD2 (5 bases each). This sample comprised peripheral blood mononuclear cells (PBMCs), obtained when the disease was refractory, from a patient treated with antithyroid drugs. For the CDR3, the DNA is TGTGCCAGCAGCTTGAGGGGCGACTACGAGCAGTACTTC. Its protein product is CASSLRGDYEQYF.